This T cell receptor (beta chain) was identified during a study of shared clonotypes between healthy human individuals. Background on the study: Donors, aged 18 to 49, were two women and three men.

Remarks on this clone: Its matching antigen is unknown.

Study findings and constraints: Having only a few donors restricted how much genetic and exposure-history diversity was captured. Clonotype sharing levels among donors were expected to vary with sequencing depth.

TCRdb's copy holds only in-frame clones and misses some; the assay was immunoSEQ multiplex PCR. This table has 1 million to 1.2 million clones, approximately 77% appearing once. V was cut by 4 bases and J by 1 base, with 10 bases left in between. The CDR3 spans 14 residues. Germline V gene sequence: CDR1 MNHNS, CDR2 SASEGT. Sequenced material: memory CD4+ T cells from PBMCs. Subset here: CD45RA-negative fraction. This clonotype originated in a man younger than 30 in good health. Some clones in this sample may be carry-over from other donors' samples. J is TRBJ2-5 and V is TRBV6-1; D perhaps matches TRBD1 (5 bases). The CDR3 sequence: CASSGFQGQETQYF. The CDR3 DNA follows: TGTGCCAGCAGTGGGTTCCAGGGCCAAGAGACCCAGTACTTC.